The next 17 T cell receptor beta chains were all read from a single sample in a study of blood T cell repertoires in COVID-19. Sequencing used immunoSEQ multiplex PCR; TCRdb keeps in-frame clones, though not all of them. The sample lists 100,000 to 150,000 clones, about 85% occurring once. The specimen was peripheral blood. The origin of the receptors is a woman older than 75 with acute or convalescent COVID-19.

This chain's CDR3 is CASSRGYTGNTIYF. The CDR3, as DNA: TGTGCCAGCAGTAGGGGGTATACTGGAAACACCATATATTTT. This chain links TRBV6-5 with TRBJ1-3; TRBD1 is a possible D gene (6 bases). Germline loops: CDR1 MNHEY, CDR2 SVGAGI. The V gene lost 5 bases and the J gene lost 2 bases, with 10 bases spanning the gap. This CDR3 is 14 amino acids long.

The table lists this clone with a count of one. The rearrangement links TRBV18 to TRBJ2-5, with D maybe TRBD2 (6 bases). CDR3 size: 15 residues. V lost 4 bases, J lost 5 bases, and 17 bases lay in between. Germline-derived CDR1 and CDR2 are KGHSH and LQKENI. The CDR3 is CASSLGVGGPETQYF. DNA for the CDR3: TGTGCCAGCTCACTGGGGGTCGGGGGACCCGAGACCCAGTACTTC.

This clone was observed a handful of times. V gene TRBV2 combines with J gene TRBJ2-5; TRBD1 matches at 9 bases. This CDR3 region has 14 residues. Germline CDR1 and CDR2: SNHLY and FYNNEI. Trimming cost V 7 bases and J 2 bases; bases outside gene matches: 5. CDR3 coding DNA: TGTGCCAGCAAAGACAGGGGGATTCAAGAGACCCAGTACTTC. Amino acid sequence: CASKDRGIQETQYF.

The chain uses TRBV7-3 and TRBJ1-4; 9 bases line up with TRBD1. Trimming removed 5 bases from V and 8 bases from J; junction bases left unmatched: 9. Germline V gives CDR1 SGHTA, CDR2 FQGTGA. CDR3 length: 15 residues. CDR3 nucleotides: TGTGCCAGCAGCGCCTCGGGACAGGGTTTCGAAAAACTGTTTTTT. This encodes CASSASGQGFEKLFF.

In this sample, this clone turned up once. The V gene is TRBV5-6, the J gene TRBJ1-2, with a weak D call TRBD1 (5 bases). Germline CDR1 reads SGHDT; CDR2 reads YYEEEE. The CDR3 has 13 residues. V gave up 4 bases and J gave up 4 bases, with 11 bases separating them. CDR3 in amino acids: CASSGTFSYGYTF. Here the CDR3 DNA reads TGTGCCAGCAGCGGGACTTTTTCCTATGGCTACACCTTC.

The chain uses TRBV12-3 or TRBV12-4 and TRBJ1-2; 8 nucleotides agree with TRBD1. Trimming at V came to 4 bases and at J to 3 bases, leaving 1 base not matched to a gene. This CDR3 has 13 amino acids. CDR3 in DNA: TGTGCCAGCAGTTCACAGGGGGACTATGGCTACACCTTC. Its translation is CASSSQGDYGYTF.

This clone was seen a single time. The chain combines TRBV6-2 or TRBV6-3 with TRBJ2-3; 8 bases agree with TRBD1. V was pared by 2 bases and J by 0 bases, with 7 bases of the junction left unmatched. CDR3 length equals 17 residues. CDR1 is MNHEY, CDR2 SVGEGT, per germline. CDR3 in amino acids: CASSYQGRTGSTDTQYF. In DNA, the CDR3 is TGTGCCAGCAGTTACCAAGGGCGGACAGGGAGCACAGATACGCAGTATTTT.

The chain recombines TRBV18 with TRBJ2-4; no reliable D call. Germline CDR1 and CDR2: KGHSH and LQKENI. CDR3 size: 12 residues. Trimming took 6 bases from V and 10 from J, leaving 13 bases between them. This CDR3 is CASSPPGPIQYF. The CDR3 DNA sequence: TGTGCCAGCTCGCCGCCAGGCCCGATTCAGTACTTC.

The V and J genes are TRBV6-2 or TRBV6-3 and TRBJ1-1; no definite D call. Germline loops: CDR1 MNHEY, CDR2 SVGEGT. V lost 2 bases to trimming and J lost 3 bases, with 7 bases between them. There are 13 residues in the CDR3. The CDR3 DNA reads TGTGCCAGCAGTTACGAAAGAGACACTGAAGCTTTCTTT. This translates into CASSYERDTEAFF.

The chain carries TRBV4-2 and TRBJ1-6; 10 positions match TRBD1. Per germline, CDR1 LGHNA and CDR2 YNFKEQ. CDR3 length equals 16 residues. V lost 0 bases and J lost 6; bases outside the gene matches: 2. The CDR3 region has the DNA TGTGCCAGCAGCCAAGAGTGGGACAGGGGTAATTCACCCCTCCACTTT. It translates to CASSQEWDRGNSPLHF.

This clone was found a few times. This rearrangement joins TRBV27 to TRBJ1-1, with 9 bases that match TRBD1. V was pared by 8 bases and J by 6 bases, with 4 bases of the junction left unmatched. The CDR3 totals 12 residues. Germline V gene lookup returns CDR1 MNHEY and CDR2 SMNVEV (reference sequence). The DNA for the CDR3 is TGTGCCAGCGGGACAGGGCTCCCTGAAGCTTTCTTT. Its protein is CASGTGLPEAFF.

The CDR3 sequence is CASSLGPRGQGGMAFF. CDR3 in DNA: TGCGCCAGCAGCTTGGGCCCCCGGGGACAGGGAGGAATGGCTTTCTTT. J is TRBJ1-1 and V is TRBV5-1; 9 bases fit TRBD1. Germline CDR1 and CDR2: SGHRS and YFSETQ. CDR3 length: 16 residues. V trimming: 0 bases; J trimming: 11 bases; junction bases outside the gene matches: 14. Filled out from reference TRBV5-1 and TRBJ1-1, the complete variable domain reads KAGVTQTPRYLIKTRGQQVTLSCSPISGHRSVSWYQQTPGQGLQFLFEYFSETQRNKGNFPGRFSGRQFSNSRSEMNVSTLELGDSALYLCASSLGPRGQGGMAFFGQGTRLTVV.

There are a few counts of this clone. The chain recombines TRBV27 with TRBJ1-1; D gene ambiguous. Deletions cut 2 bases from V and 6 bases from J, with 10 bases between. The CDR3 sequence is 13 residues long. Germline V lookup: CDR1 MNHEY, CDR2 SMNVEV (reference sequence). CDR3 coding DNA: TGTGCCAGCAGTTTAAATGGGAGAGCTGAAGCTTTCTTT. It is translated as CASSLNGRAEAFF.

The chain has TRBV27 and TRBJ1-1; 7 bases line up with TRBD1. Germline values: CDR1 MNHEY, CDR2 SMNVEV (reference sequence). There are 15 residues in the CDR3. After removal of 2 bases from V and 5 bases from J, the junction contained 8 bases not matched to a gene. The CDR3 loop reads CASSLMSGQRTEAFF. The CDR3 nucleotides read TGTGCCAGCAGTTTAATGTCGGGACAGAGAACTGAAGCTTTCTTT.

In regard to this clone: Distinct nucleotide sequences in the sample also encode this CDR3. This chain joins TRBV5-1 and TRBJ2-6; D remains unclear. This CDR3 spans 15 amino acids. Trimming left V 6 bases short and J 0 bases short, with 10 bases between. The germline CDR1 and CDR2 sequences are SGHRS and YFSETQ. Written as DNA, the CDR3 is TGCGCCAGCATGAGTGGTGGCTCTGGGGCCAACGTCCTGACTTTC. It yields the protein CASMSGGSGANVLTF.

In its sample, this clone was seen a few times. The chain has TRBV19 and TRBJ2-1; tentatively, D is TRBD2 (5 bases). Germline CDR1 is LNHDA and CDR2 is SQIVND (reference sequence). The CDR3 spans 13 residues. Trimming shortened V by 6 bases and J by 0 bases, and 6 bases separated the two germline ends. CDR3 DNA: TGTGCCAGTAGCGGGGACTCCTACAATGAGCAGTTCTTC. It yields the protein CASSGDSYNEQFF.

The chain couples TRBV6-1 to TRBJ2-1; a possible D gene is TRBD2 (6 bases). This CDR3 spans 12 amino acids. Germline-derived CDR1 and CDR2 are MNHNS and SASEGT. Trimming took off 3 bases at V and 14 bases at J, with 14 bases between the two ends. The CDR3 protein is CASSDPGVREFF. The CDR3 DNA reads as TGTGCCAGCAGTGATCCGGGGGTTAGAGAGTTCTTC.